Detailed here is one T cell receptor (beta chain). Antigen: not known. The source of the sample is a study of cytomegalovirus exposure and HLA in healthy donors. Broader study findings: Later findings reportedly placed an Asian-associated ancestry cluster below the approximately 670-donor mean for N-insertions.

Primers: 60 Vbeta forward and 13 Jbeta reverse. The repertoire was sequenced with immunoSEQ multiplex PCR; TCRdb's copy has only in-frame clones and lacks some. The repertoire holds about 140,000 clones, almost 80% seen once, with around 1% in the top ten. This TCR derives from a man in his late teens or twenties in good health and CMV-seronegative. Source material: PBMCs.

The CDR3 region is CASSLVVASGTYNEQFF. The CDR3 DNA is TGTGCCAGCAGCTTAGTGGTGGCTAGCGGGACCTACAATGAGCAGTTCTTC. The gene calls are TRBV7-8 and TRBJ2-1; 9 bases align to TRBD2. The germline gives CDR1 SGHVS, CDR2 FQNEAQ. The junction had 6 bases not matched to a gene; V was cut back by 1 base and J by 2 bases. This CDR3 is 17 amino acids long.